The clone carrying this TCR beta chain came up once. The CDR3 has 15 amino acids. In germline, CDR1 is MNHEY, CDR2 SMNVEV (reference sequence). V was pared by 6 bases and J by 2 bases, with 9 bases of the junction left unmatched. This record comes from a study of blood T cell repertoires in COVID-19. Study in general: The analysed material was cDNA or gDNA that came from T cells, B-cell-depleted T cells, or PBMCs.

The repertoire was sequenced with immunoSEQ multiplex PCR; TCRdb's copy has only in-frame clones and lacks some. The top ten hold 8% to 9% of the sample, which has 310,000 or so clones, approximately 90% seen once. This sequence joins TRBV27 and TRBJ1-2; 7 positions match TRBD1. The specimen sequenced was PBMCs or T cells enriched from blood (not recorded which). The TCR comes from a woman younger than 30 who had recovered from COVID-19. The CDR3 DNA sequence: TGTGCCAGCAGCCCGTGGGTGACAGGGAACTATGGCTACACCTTC. This translates into CASSPWVTGNYGYTF.